The 10 T cell receptor beta chains reported below all come from one sample, sequenced in a study of CD8+ T cells in alopecia areata. Noted treatment: oral pan-JAK inhibitor, 5-10 mg twice daily. Sequencing relied on a cDNA template that was reverse transcribed from extracted RNA. TCRdb's table, derived via immunoSEQ multiplex PCR, lists solely in-frame clones and lacks some. The profile shows approximately 220,000 clones, around two fifths of them singletons. The sample in question was CD4+ T cells sorted from blood, obtained between weeks 30 and 35, from a patient treated with tofacitinib. The receptors were gathered from a human donor with alopecia areata.

The chain uses TRBV6-6 and TRBJ2-7; D ambiguous. Germline V gene lookup returns CDR1 MNHNY and CDR2 SVGAGI (reference sequence). The length of the CDR3 is 12 residues. V gave up 0 bases and J gave up 6 bases, with 6 bases separating them. The CDR3 DNA sequence: TGTGCCAGCAGTTACTCGAAGGCCGAGCAGTACTTC. Its protein is CASSYSKAEQYF.

V is TRBV5-1 and J is TRBJ2-1, with 8 bases aligning to TRBD2. Germline trimming cut 1 base from V and 15 bases from J; bases unmatched to any gene: 6. CDR1 and CDR2 from the germline V gene are SGHRS and YFSETQ. This CDR3 has 12 residues. In DNA form, the CDR3 reads TGCGCCAGCAGCTTGCGGAGCGGGAGTGTGTTCTTC. This codes for CASSLRSGSVFF.

The gene calls are TRBV2 and TRBJ1-5, with a weak D call TRBD1 (5 bases). V was cut by 4 bases and J by 7 bases, with 11 bases left in between. The CDR3 has 13 amino acids. Germline V lookup: CDR1 SNHLY, CDR2 FYNNEI. The CDR3 region is CASSAGPRQPQHF. The CDR3 DNA reads TGTGCCAGCAGTGCGGGACCTCGGCAGCCCCAGCATTTT.

This clone was seen a handful of times. This chain uses TRBV7-2 with TRBJ1-3; 9 nucleotides line up with TRBD1. Germline lookup yields CDR1 SGHTA and CDR2 FQGNSA. V lost 5 bases to trimming and J lost 4 bases; unmatched junction nucleotides: 12. This CDR3 region has 17 residues. CDR3 sequence (DNA): TGTGCCAGCAGCACCGGAGGGACAGGGACCTTCGGAAACACCATATATTTT. Protein sequence: CASSTGGTGTFGNTIYF.

This clone showed up just a few times. The chain is built from TRBV29-1 and TRBJ2-2; 10 bases fit TRBD2. Germline V CDR1 and CDR2: SQVTM, ANQGSEA. V was clipped by 4 bases and J by 1 base; unmatched bases: 3. The length of the CDR3 is 15 residues. CDR3: CSVARTSGNTGELFF. Written as DNA, the CDR3 is TGCAGCGTTGCCCGGACTAGCGGGAACACCGGGGAGCTGTTTTTT.

This clone showed up just a few times. The CDR3 nucleotides read TGTGCCAGCAGTGATAGCAATCAGCCCCAGCATTTT. This sequence encodes CASSDSNQPQHF. The V call is TRBV27, the J call TRBJ1-5; no clear D gene. The CDR3 has 12 amino acids. Looked up from germline, CDR1 is MNHEY and CDR2 is SMNVEV (reference sequence). Trimming removed 5 bases at V and 0 bases at J, with 2 bases between.

The rearrangement links TRBV23-1 to TRBJ2-1; 10 positions match TRBD2. TRBV23-1 is filed as an ORF, its function uncertain. The CDR3 covers 15 residues. V dropped 5 bases and J dropped 5; count of bases not matched to a gene: 6. The CDR3 reads CASSTSSGGNNEQFF. CDR3 nucleotide sequence: TGCGCCAGCAGTACGTCTAGCGGGGGAAACAATGAGCAGTTCTTC.

In its sample, this clone was seen a few times. The chain joins TRBV25-1 to TRBJ2-7, with 7 bases aligning to TRBD1. The V gene's germline CDR1 is MGHDK and CDR2 SYGVNS. This CDR3 region has 15 residues. Losses at the gene ends were 5 bases for V and 2 bases for J; bases not matched to a gene: 9. In DNA form, the CDR3 reads TGTGCCAGCAGTACTTCCCGGGACAGACCCTACGAGCAGTACTTC. Amino acid sequence: CASSTSRDRPYEQYF.

This clone was seen a few times. Here the CDR3 DNA reads TGTGCCAGCAGCCCCAGATGGGGGAATGAAGCTTTCTTT. Translating it yields CASSPRWGNEAFF. The chain employs TRBV5-6 and TRBJ1-1; a weak D match, TRBD1 (5 bases). The CDR3 length is 13 residues. CDR1 and CDR2 from the germline V gene are SGHDT and YYEEEE. V lost 4 bases and J 7 bases, leaving 14 bases between the germline ends.

The V call is TRBV6-1, the J call TRBJ2-7, with TRBD1 identical over 8 bases. Germline V gene lookup returns CDR1 MNHNS and CDR2 SASEGT. The V segment lost 1 base and the J segment 6 bases; nucleotides outside the gene matches: 5. This CDR3 region has 14 residues. CDR3 in DNA: TGTGCCAGCAGTGAAGGGACAGGGCGGGCCGAGCAGTACTTC. This encodes CASSEGTGRAEQYF.